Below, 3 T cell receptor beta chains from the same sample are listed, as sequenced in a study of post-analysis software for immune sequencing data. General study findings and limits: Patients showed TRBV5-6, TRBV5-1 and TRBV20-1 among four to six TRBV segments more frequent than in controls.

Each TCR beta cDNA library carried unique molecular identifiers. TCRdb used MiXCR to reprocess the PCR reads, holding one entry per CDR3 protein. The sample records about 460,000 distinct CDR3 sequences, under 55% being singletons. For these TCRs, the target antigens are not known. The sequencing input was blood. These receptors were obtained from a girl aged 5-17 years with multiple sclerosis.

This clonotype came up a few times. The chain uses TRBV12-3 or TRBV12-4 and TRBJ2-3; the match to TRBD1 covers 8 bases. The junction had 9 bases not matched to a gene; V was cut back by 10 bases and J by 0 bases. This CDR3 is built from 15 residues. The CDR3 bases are TGTGCCACTCAGGGGGCCACCCGAAGCACAGATACGCAGTATTTT. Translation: CATQGATRSTDTQYF.

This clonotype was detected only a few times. The CDR3, as DNA: TGTGCCAGCAGCTTGGGAAAAGGTGGGACAGGCCTCACAGATACGCAGTATTTT. Translating gives CASSLGKGGTGLTDTQYF. The chain carries TRBV5-4 and TRBJ2-3, with 8 bases lining up with TRBD1. Losses at the gene ends were 0 bases for V and 2 bases for J; bases not matched to a gene: 11. Germline loops: CDR1 SGHNT, CDR2 YYREEE (reference sequence). This CDR3 comprises 18 residues.

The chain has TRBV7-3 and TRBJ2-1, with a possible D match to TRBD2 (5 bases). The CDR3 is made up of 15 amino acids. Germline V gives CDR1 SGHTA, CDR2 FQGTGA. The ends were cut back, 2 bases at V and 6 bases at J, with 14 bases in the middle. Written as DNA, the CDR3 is TGTGCCAGCAGCTTAGGTCTAGCTCATGCCAATGAGCAGTTCTTC. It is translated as CASSLGLAHANEQFF.